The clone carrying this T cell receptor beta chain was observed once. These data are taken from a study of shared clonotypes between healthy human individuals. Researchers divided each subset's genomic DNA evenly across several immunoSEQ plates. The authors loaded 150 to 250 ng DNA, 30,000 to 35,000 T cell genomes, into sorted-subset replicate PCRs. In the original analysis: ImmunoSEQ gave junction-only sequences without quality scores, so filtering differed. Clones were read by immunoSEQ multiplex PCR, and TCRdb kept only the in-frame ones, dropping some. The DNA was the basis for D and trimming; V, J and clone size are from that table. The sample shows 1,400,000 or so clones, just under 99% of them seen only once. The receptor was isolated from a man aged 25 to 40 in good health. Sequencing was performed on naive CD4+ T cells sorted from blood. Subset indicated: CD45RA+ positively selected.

In DNA form, the CDR3 reads TGCGCCAGCAGCCAAGAAACCCCAGCGGGAGGAGTTAATGAGCAGTTCTTC. It encodes CASSQETPAGGVNEQFF. The V and J genes are TRBV4-3 and TRBJ2-1; the match to TRBD2 covers 9 bases. CDR1 LGHNA and CDR2 YSLEER come from the germline V gene. V lost 0 bases and J lost 7; bases outside the gene matches: 10. The CDR3 has 17 residues.